This T cell receptor beta chain was documented in a study of Ad26.COV2.S vaccination and SARS-CoV-2 variants. Noted treatment: around 19 received Ad26.COV2.S at low or high dose, single or two shots; 5 received placebo; per-sample allocation not given. Vaccine and placebo recipients were sampled on day 63 after the first injection. Findings and limits, study-wide: Relative to placebo recipients, vaccine recipients exhibited elevated spike-specific TCR breadth. Reported post-vaccination CD8+ and CD4+ T cell responses to spike showed substantial breadth.

The V end lost 2 bases, the J end lost 9 bases, and 11 bases lay between the germline ends. This CDR3 spans 11 amino acids. The germline V gene has CDR1 GTSNPN and CDR2 SVGIG (reference sequence). Libraries were prepared by immunoSEQ multiplex PCR; TCRdb keeps only in-frame clonotypes and omits some of them. The repertoire has some 420,000 clones, around 87% of them found once; the top ten carry about 3.6%. A remark on this clone: Its antigen is as yet unknown.

The chain links TRBV30 to TRBJ2-7; no firm D call. The clonotype was recovered from a person between 18 and 65 years old who received the Ad26.COV2.S COVID-19 vaccine or a placebo. This material consisted of peripheral blood, taken in a trial of Ad26.COV2.S vaccine versus placebo. The CDR3 loop reads CAWSPGLGQYF. The CDR3, as DNA: TGTGCCTGGAGTCCGGGCCTGGGGCAGTACTTC. The complete variable domain, with remaining parts taken from reference TRBV30 and TRBJ2-7, reads SQTIHQWPATLVQPVGSPLSLECTVEGTSNPNLYWYRQAAGRGLQLLFYSVGIGQISSEVPQNLSASRPQDRQFILSSKKLLLSDSGFYLCAWSPGLGQYFGPGTRLTVT.